Detailed here is one T cell receptor (beta chain). Its antigen is unidentified. TCRdb passed the reads through MiXCR, listing each CDR3 protein once. Of about 830,000 distinct CDR3 sequences listed, 30% to 35% are singletons. The source of the sample is a study of T cell repertoires in cytomegalovirus infection. Study-level information: CMV epitopes that were recently identified and HLA-C-restricted were used alongside well-studied HLA-B-restricted ones. Signatures in public TCR beta sequences pointed to both CMV infection and matching HLA type.

This CDR3 is built from 16 residues. The germline V gene encodes CDR1 SGHVT and CDR2 SQSDAQ. V lost 1 base and J lost 4, with 16 bases in between. Study-wide results and limits: People with CMV and the relevant HLA were identified by cumulative public TCR beta family frequency.

This receptor was obtained from a human donor in good health (CMV status not recorded). Some clones in this sample may be carry-over from other donors' samples. This specimen consisted of cultured CD8+ T cells from PBMCs, obtained from culture after CMV antigen stimulation. The V gene is TRBV7-4, the J gene TRBJ1-1, with D hard to call. The CDR3 sequence: CASSLGTVGLFTEAFF. The CDR3 coding sequence is TGTGCCAGCAGCTTAGGGACGGTGGGTCTATTCACTGAAGCTTTCTTT. Using reference TRBV7-4 and TRBJ1-1 for the parts outside the CDR3, the full variable domain is GAGVSQSPRYKVAKRGRDVALRCDSISGHVTLYWYRQTLGQGSEVLTYSQSDAQRDKSGRPSGRFSAERPERSVSTLKIQRTEQGDSAVYLCASSLGTVGLFTEAFFGQGTRLTVV.